The T cell receptor (beta chain) described here comes from a study of T cell responses to AZD1222 COVID-19 vaccine. Study-wide findings and caveats: Nearly half of unique spike-specific TCRs reportedly avoided B.1.351 and B.1.1.7 mutated regions. Recipients of AZD1222 seropositive at baseline numbered only 5 or 6. Across spike, vaccine-associated CD4 TCRs were found, dominant at 160-218 and 743-854.

In the case of this clone: What it binds is not known.

Looked up from germline, CDR1 is MDHEN and CDR2 is SYDVKM. CDR3 length equals 14 residues. The V end lost 5 bases, the J end lost 7 bases, and 15 bases lay between the germline ends. Libraries were prepared by immunoSEQ multiplex PCR; TCRdb keeps only in-frame clonotypes and omits some of them. The profile shows around 95,000 clones, about nine tenths of them singletons. This clonotype was sampled from an adult in good health. The V gene is TRBV28, the J gene TRBJ1-3; a weak D match, TRBD1 (5 bases). The material sequenced was peripheral blood, taken on day 0 of AZD1222 vaccination. In DNA form, the CDR3 reads TGTGCCAGCAGTACGGGGCGTCGGGGCAACACCATATATTTT. Amino acids: CASSTGRRGNTIYF.